This TCR beta chain was profiled in a study of blood T cell dynamics during melanoma immunotherapy. Study context: Standard first-line treatment here was pembrolizumab or nivolumab plus ipilimumab in metastatic melanoma. Study-level results: PBMC repertoires of eventual disease-control patients split at W3 into clonality or diversity gains.

Time point given: pre-treatment baseline. Response was assessed by RECIST 1.1 at 12 weeks, except a couple of rapid progressors. J was trimmed by 8 bases and V by 1 base; bases with no gene match: 8. This CDR3 is built from 15 residues. From germline, CDR1 is LGHNA and CDR2 YNFKEQ. This clone was recorded once. Its cognate antigen is unknown. Profiling relied on immunoSEQ multiplex PCR, and the TCRdb table lists in-frame clones only, not all of them. Among approximately 11,000 clones listed, around four fifths were seen once. Source: blood, taken from a patient treated with checkpoint blockade. This rearrangement joins TRBV4-2 to TRBJ1-2; TRBD1 matches 9 bases. This sequence originates from a human donor with melanoma. The CDR3 sequence: CASSQATGTGKGYTF. CDR3 sequence (DNA): TGTGCCAGCAGCCAAGCGACCGGGACAGGGAAAGGCTACACCTTC.